This paragraph reports one T cell receptor (beta chain). This clone was found a few times. Its binding antigen is unknown. The input lacks base qualities; no much larger clone sits a single base away. An Illumina MiSeq was used to sequence the TCRbeta libraries, yielding an average of about 40,773 productive templates per sample. Using multiplex PCR amplification, the immunoSEQ assay generated the TCRbeta CDR3 libraries. In the original analysis: Repertoire diversity was calculated as previously defined, and values close to 0 indicated extremely monoclonal samples. TCRdb took over this immuneACCESS table, retaining in-frame rearrangements with V and J assigned. Such tables are incomplete; in checked studies, under half of the missing clones stem from an unresolved V gene, and the remainder is unexplained. Clone size and the V and J calls come from that table; the DNA yielded D and trimming. This sample holds over 1,500 clones; under 60% were observed only once. The biggest ten clones account for about 35% of the sample.

The same DNA, extracted from blood mononuclear cells, served for both the TCR sequencing and the STAT3 sequencing. This sample was taken from a study of STAT3 mutations in large granular lymphocyte leukemia (dated by TCRdb to between 2018 and 2021). Regarding the research as a whole: Roughly half of the T-LGLL patients who were sequenced longitudinally carried canonical activating STAT3 mutations. Over half of the T-LGLL patients were given one or more immunosuppressive therapy regimens, and 40% of the treated patients had a hematologic response. From an initial cohort of some 210 LGL patients, roughly 20 representative T-LGLL cases were chosen for longitudinal sequencing of TCRbeta and STAT3. As controls within the study, two patients with natural killer LGL leukemia were also sequenced longitudinally. Patients were sequenced at roughly 4.1 time points on average, with the number of samplings per patient ranging from 2 to 8. Patients with T-cell large granular lymphocyte leukemia underwent serial deep sequencing of TCRbeta CDR3 and STAT3 to reconstruct clonal hierarchy and dynamics. Study-wide conclusions, independent of this receptor: Since codominant clonotypes persisted in some patients, a small but highly pathogenic clone may have gone undetected. Dominant TCR clone burden was found to exceed STAT3 mutant burden in several patients, suggesting that STAT3 mutation arose secondarily within a pre-expanded clone. TCR clonotype switching after therapy was seen in about 35% of the 18 patients, with all newly emerging clones being STAT3 wild type. Because no samples were available when a clone first appeared, clonal expansion was inferred from samplings taken at other points. The linking of therapy response to changes in TCR clonal burden was complicated by variable intervals between samplings and differing treatment regimens. At least one immunodominant TCRbeta clonotype was identified in every T-LGLL patient, and multiple immunodominant subclonotypes were identified in about half of the T-LGLL patients.

The clonotype comes from a man aged 55 to 69 with T-cell large granular lymphocyte leukemia. Some clones in this sample may be carry-over from other donors' samples. The age is the age at diagnosis. The sequencing input was peripheral blood mononuclear cells.

In nucleotide form, the sequence is TGCAGCGTTGCCCTCTATGGCTACACCTTC. This codes for CSVALYGYTF. The sequence is built from TRBV29-1 and TRBJ1-2, with the D gene too uncertain to name. The germline V gene specifies SQVTM as CDR1 and ANQGSEA as CDR2. At the junction V is shortened by 4 bases and J by 4 bases, with 4 bases in between. The CDR3 holds 10 amino acids from the cysteine to the phenylalanine. Here the CDR3 DNA is all that survives: 30 bases in frame from base 1.